The clone carrying this T cell receptor (beta chain) was found many times. Its specificity is not known. The ends lost 2 bases at V and 5 bases at J; junction bases unmatched: 6. Germline CDR1 is SGHTA and CDR2 is FQGNSA. This CDR3 spans 16 amino acids. This record belongs to a study of blood T cells in healthy people across ages. Study-wide results and caveats: Diversity was higher, and naive CD4+ cells more numerous, in long-lived donors than in aged donors. No one knew whether donors had CMV, which possibly confounded expanded clonotype changes.

The authors ran a second PCR of about 6 to 11 cycles using a sample-barcoded 5' primer and a J-beta primer mix. A single record per CDR3 protein comes from TCRdb applying MiXCR to the 5' RACE reads. This table holds under 1,000,000 distinct CDR3 sequences, more than 35% found once. The sequencing sample was made of blood. This TCR derives from an elderly man in good health. The genes are TRBV7-2 and TRBJ2-5; 12 positions agree with TRBD1. DNA of the CDR3: TGTGCCAGCAGCTTATGGGGACAGGGGGCGCGGGAGACCCAGTACTTC. Protein product: CASSLWGQGARETQYF.